Below, 20 T cell receptor beta chains from the same sample are listed, as sequenced in a study of shared clonotypes between healthy human individuals. It was CD45RO-negative cells, positively selected for CCR7, that made up naive CD8 cells, with terminally differentiated effector memory CD45RA+ cells excluded. Assay used: immunoSEQ multiplex PCR; TCRdb lists only in-frame clones, some missing. The table lists fewer than 1 million clones, 95% to 97% of them singletons, with roughly 0.23% in the top ten. Sample: naive CD8+ T cells sorted from blood. All receptors derive from a man aged 25-45 years in good health.

This clone was observed once. The chain employs TRBV27 and TRBJ2-7; 14 nucleotides align to TRBD2. The V and J ends lost 3 bases and 3 bases, in that order; junction bases with no gene match: 4. CDR1 MNHEY and CDR2 SMNVEV come from the germline V gene (reference sequence). This CDR3 is built from 16 residues. The CDR3 DNA follows: TGTGCCAGCAGTTTGCTGGGACTAGCGGGAGACTACGAGCAGTACTTC. This codes for CASSLLGLAGDYEQYF.

V is TRBV6-5 and J is TRBJ2-1; the D gene could be TRBD1 or TRBD2 (5 bases each). The germline V gene has CDR1 MNHEY and CDR2 SVGAGI. Trimming removed 2 bases from V and 6 bases from J, with 11 bases in between. The CDR3 runs to 14 residues. This CDR3 is CASSYGAGSNEQFF. The CDR3 DNA follows: TGTGCCAGCAGTTACGGGGCAGGGAGCAATGAGCAGTTCTTC.

The chain links TRBV7-9 to TRBJ2-7, with a tentative D call TRBD1 (6 bases). Trimming removed 0 bases from V and 3 bases from J, with 12 bases in between. CDR3 length equals 15 residues. Per the germline V gene, CDR1 is SEHNR and CDR2 is FQNEAQ (reference sequence). CDR3 loop: CASSLAQGWIYEQYF. The CDR3 DNA sequence: TGTGCCAGCAGCTTAGCACAGGGATGGATCTACGAGCAGTACTTC. The variable domain in full, with the rest retrieved from reference TRBV7-9 and TRBJ2-7, is DTGVSQNPRHKITKRGQNVTFRCDPISEHNRLYWYRQTLGQGPEFLTYFQNEAQLEKSRLLSDRFSAERPKGSFSTLEIQRTEQGDSAMYLCASSLAQGWIYEQYFGPGTRLTVT.

The chain has TRBV15 and TRBJ1-2; D gene uncertain. The ends were cut back, 8 bases at V and 0 bases at J, with 16 bases in the middle. The CDR3 length is 15 residues. CDR1 is LNHNV and CDR2 is YYDKDF in the germline V gene (reference sequence). CDR3 coding DNA: TGTGCCACCTCGATGTGGCGATTAGCTAACTATGGCTACACCTTC. Its protein is CATSMWRLANYGYTF.

V gene TRBV28 combines with J gene TRBJ1-1; TRBD1 might be the D (6 bases). The V and J ends lost 3 bases and 0 bases respectively, with 23 bases between them. Germline V gene data show CDR1 as MDHEN and CDR2 as SYDVKM. The CDR3 extends over 19 amino acids. CDR3 sequence: CASSFAPVVGGLMNTEAFF. The CDR3 nucleotides read TGTGCCAGCAGTTTCGCCCCTGTAGTGGGGGGGCTAATGAACACTGAAGCTTTCTTT.

The rearrangement joins TRBV19 to TRBJ1-1; D remains ambiguous. CDR3 length equals 14 residues. In germline, CDR1 is LNHDA, CDR2 SQIVND (reference sequence). V was pared by 5 bases and J by 8 bases, with 18 bases between. CDR3: CASSLALGDLEAFF. The CDR3 nucleotides are TGTGCCAGTAGTCTTGCGCTTGGCGACCTCGAAGCTTTCTTT.

With regard to this clone: The same CDR3 is also encoded by other DNA sequences in this sample. The chain uses TRBV5-8 and TRBJ2-5; D possibly corresponds to TRBD2 (5 bases). V gave up 2 bases and J gave up 2 bases, with 10 bases separating them. The CDR3 runs to 14 residues. Germline V lookup: CDR1 SGHTS, CDR2 YDEGEE. CDR3 bases: TGTGCCAGCAGCTTAGTAGGACTTCAAGAGACCCAGTACTTC. This translates into CASSLVGLQETQYF.

This chain links TRBV10-3 with TRBJ1-2, with unresolved D. CDR1 ENHRY and CDR2 SYGVKD come from the germline V gene. The CDR3 is 11 amino acids. The V end lost 4 bases, the J end lost 5 bases, and 5 bases lay between the germline ends. The CDR3, as DNA: TGTGCCATCAGTGGAGGGTATGGCTACACCTTC. As protein: CAISGGYGYTF.

In this sample, this clone turned up once. The chain is built from TRBV27 and TRBJ2-1; D perhaps matches TRBD1 (5 bases). Germline CDR1 is MNHEY and CDR2 is SMNVEV (reference sequence). The ends were cut back, 1 base at V and 4 bases at J, with 11 bases in the middle. The CDR3 totals 15 residues. In DNA, the CDR3 is TGTGCCAGCAGTTTATTTTGGGGCAGATACAATGAGCAGTTCTTC. As protein: CASSLFWGRYNEQFF.

The V and J genes are TRBV5-1 and TRBJ2-1, with D unclear. This CDR3 is 16 amino acids long. Per germline, CDR1 SGHRS and CDR2 YFSETQ. The V end was cut by 0 bases, the J end by 0 bases, with 10 bases between. The CDR3 sequence: CASSLESLSSYNEQFF. CDR3 nucleotide sequence: TGCGCCAGCAGCTTGGAAAGCCTCAGCTCCTACAATGAGCAGTTCTTC.

This rearrangement joins TRBV7-6 to TRBJ2-3, with 12 bases matching TRBD2. CDR3 length equals 18 residues. Per germline, CDR1 SGHVS and CDR2 FNYEAQ. Trimming cost V 5 bases and J 1 base; bases outside gene matches: 10. The CDR3 here is CASSAPTTSGRGTDTQYF. CDR3 sequence (DNA): TGTGCCAGCAGCGCCCCGACGACTAGCGGGAGAGGCACAGATACGCAGTATTTT.

The CDR3 here is CASSLSSGEQYF. The DNA of the CDR3 is TGTGCCAGCAGCTTATCGTCTGGCGAGCAGTACTTC. The genes are TRBV7-9 and TRBJ2-7; D is ambiguous. Per germline, CDR1 SEHNR and CDR2 FQNEAQ (reference sequence). V lost 2 bases and J lost 6, with 8 bases in between. The CDR3 contains 12 residues.

V usage is TRBV27 and J usage is TRBJ2-7; D might be TRBD2 (5 bases). The CDR3 has 13 residues. V was shortened by 3 bases and J by 6 bases, with 12 bases between the two germline ends. Germline values: CDR1 MNHEY, CDR2 SMNVEV (reference sequence). The CDR3 spells CASSFGVSGEQYF. Here the CDR3 DNA reads TGTGCCAGCAGTTTCGGGGTCTCGGGCGAGCAGTACTTC.

This chain uses TRBV6-6 with TRBJ2-7, with D perhaps TRBD1 (6 bases). Germline V lookup: CDR1 MNHNY, CDR2 SVGAGI (reference sequence). V dropped 4 bases and J dropped 1 base, with 11 bases sitting between them. The CDR3 runs to 14 residues. The CDR3 sequence is CASSWGQPSYEQYF. In DNA, the CDR3 is TGTGCCAGCAGTTGGGGACAACCGTCCTACGAGCAGTACTTC.

The chain joins TRBV9 to TRBJ1-5; D gene unclear. Trimming cost V 0 bases and J 4 bases, with 5 bases left between them. Germline CDR1 is SGDLS and CDR2 is YYNGEE. The CDR3 length is 13 residues. Here the CDR3 DNA reads TGTGCCAGCAGCGTAGCGGGGAATCAGCCCCAGCATTTT. As protein: CASSVAGNQPQHF.

The V call is TRBV9, the J call TRBJ2-5, with D maybe TRBD2 (5 bases). Germline assignment: CDR1 SGDLS and CDR2 YYNGEE. The CDR3 spans 14 residues. V lost 3 bases, J lost 5 bases, and 14 bases lay in between. CDR3 sequence (DNA): TGTGCCAGCAGCGCGGGGAACCTTCTGGAGACCCAGTACTTC. Translation: CASSAGNLLETQYF.

The CDR3 coding sequence is TGTGCCAGCAGCTCGCGTTTCCTGCTGAGTGGGGATACGCAGTATTTT. It specifies CASSSRFLLSGDTQYF. The V call is TRBV7-8, the J call TRBJ2-3; D uncertain. V lost 4 bases to trimming and J lost 6 bases, with 20 bases between them. This CDR3 is built from 16 residues. Germline V gene sequence: CDR1 SGHVS, CDR2 FQNEAQ.

The chain uses TRBV29-1 and TRBJ2-2; 12 positions agree with TRBD2. From germline, CDR1 is SQVTM and CDR2 ANQGSEA. This CDR3 is 13 amino acids long. The CDR3 bases are TGCTCAGGACTAGCGGGAAACACCGGGGAGCTGTTTTTT. Translating gives CSGLAGNTGELFF.

CDR3 sequence reads: CASSLGRAPHGYTF. CDR3 sequence (DNA): TGTGCCAGCAGTTTAGGCCGGGCGCCCCATGGCTACACCTTC. The rearrangement uses TRBV28 and TRBJ1-2; no firm D call. Germline V gene sequence: CDR1 MDHEN, CDR2 SYDVKM. This CDR3 has 14 amino acids. Trimming took 2 bases from V and 6 from J, leaving 13 bases between them.

The chain couples TRBV9 to TRBJ2-7, with D perhaps TRBD1 (5 bases). This CDR3 has 11 residues. Trimming took 7 bases from V and 5 from J, leaving 10 bases between them. Germline V CDR1 and CDR2: SGDLS, YYNGEE. The CDR3 sequence is CASGQGDEQYF. CDR3 in DNA: TGTGCCAGCGGGCAGGGTGACGAGCAGTACTTC.